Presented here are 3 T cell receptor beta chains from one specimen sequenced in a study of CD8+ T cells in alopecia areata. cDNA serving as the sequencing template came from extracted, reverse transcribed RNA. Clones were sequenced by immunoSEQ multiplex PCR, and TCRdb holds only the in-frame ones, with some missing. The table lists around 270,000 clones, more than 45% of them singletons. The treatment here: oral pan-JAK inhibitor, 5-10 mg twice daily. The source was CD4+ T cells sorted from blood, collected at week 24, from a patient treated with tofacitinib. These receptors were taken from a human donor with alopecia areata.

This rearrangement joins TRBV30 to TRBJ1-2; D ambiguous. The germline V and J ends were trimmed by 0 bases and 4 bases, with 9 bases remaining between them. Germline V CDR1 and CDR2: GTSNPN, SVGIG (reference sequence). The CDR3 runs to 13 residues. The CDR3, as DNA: TGTGCCTGGAGTGTAACCCCTCCCTATGGCTACACCTTC. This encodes CAWSVTPPYGYTF.

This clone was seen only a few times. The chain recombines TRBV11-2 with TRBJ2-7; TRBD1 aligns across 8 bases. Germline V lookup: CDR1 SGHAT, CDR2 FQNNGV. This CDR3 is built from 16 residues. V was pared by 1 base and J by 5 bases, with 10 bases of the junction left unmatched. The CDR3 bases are TGTGCCAGCAGCTTAGGTCGGCTTGGACAGGGTCACGAGCAGTACTTC. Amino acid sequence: CASSLGRLGQGHEQYF.

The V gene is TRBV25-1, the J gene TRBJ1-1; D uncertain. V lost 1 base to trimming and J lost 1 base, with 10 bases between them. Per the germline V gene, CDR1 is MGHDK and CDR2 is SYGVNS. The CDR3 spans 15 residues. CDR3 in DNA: TGTGCCAGCAGTGAATCCGACGTAGGGAACACTGAAGCTTTCTTT. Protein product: CASSESDVGNTEAFF.